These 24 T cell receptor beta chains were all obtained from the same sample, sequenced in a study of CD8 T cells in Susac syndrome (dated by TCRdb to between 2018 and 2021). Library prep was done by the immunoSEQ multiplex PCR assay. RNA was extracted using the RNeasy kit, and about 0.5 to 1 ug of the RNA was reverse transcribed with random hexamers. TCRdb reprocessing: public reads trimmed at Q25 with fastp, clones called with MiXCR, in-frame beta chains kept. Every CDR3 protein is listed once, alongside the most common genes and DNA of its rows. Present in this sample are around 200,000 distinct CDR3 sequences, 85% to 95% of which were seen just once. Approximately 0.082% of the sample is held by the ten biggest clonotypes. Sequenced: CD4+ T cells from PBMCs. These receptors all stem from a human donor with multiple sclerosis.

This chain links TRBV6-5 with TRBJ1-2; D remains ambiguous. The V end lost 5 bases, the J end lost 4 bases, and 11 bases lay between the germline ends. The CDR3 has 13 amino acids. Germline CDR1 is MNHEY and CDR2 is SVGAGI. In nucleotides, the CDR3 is TGTGCCAGCAGTCCAACTAAGACCTATGGCTACACCTTC. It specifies CASSPTKTYGYTF.

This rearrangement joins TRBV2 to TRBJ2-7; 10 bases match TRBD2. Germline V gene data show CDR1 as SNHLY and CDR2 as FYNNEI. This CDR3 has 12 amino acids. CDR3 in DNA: TGTGTCACTAGCGGGGACACCTACGAGCAGTACTTC. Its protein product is CVTSGDTYEQYF.

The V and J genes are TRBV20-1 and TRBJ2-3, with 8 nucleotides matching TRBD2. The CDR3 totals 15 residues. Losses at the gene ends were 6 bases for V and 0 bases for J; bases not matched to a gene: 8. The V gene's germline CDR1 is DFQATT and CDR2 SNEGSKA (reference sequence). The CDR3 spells CSAEGTRSSTDTQYF. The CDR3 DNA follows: TGCAGTGCAGAAGGGACTAGATCTAGCACAGATACGCAGTATTTT.

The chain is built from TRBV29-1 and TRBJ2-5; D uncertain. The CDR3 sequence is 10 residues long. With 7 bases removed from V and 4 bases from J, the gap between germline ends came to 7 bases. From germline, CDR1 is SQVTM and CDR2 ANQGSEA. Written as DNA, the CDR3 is TGCAGCGGTTGGGGAGAGACCCAGTACTTC. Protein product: CSGWGETQYF.

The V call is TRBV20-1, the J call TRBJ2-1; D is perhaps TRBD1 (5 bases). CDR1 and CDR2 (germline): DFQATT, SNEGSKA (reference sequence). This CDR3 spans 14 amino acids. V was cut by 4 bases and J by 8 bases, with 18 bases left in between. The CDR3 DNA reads TGCAGTGCTATTGCCCCTCAGGGTAGCCATGAGCAGTTCTTC. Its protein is CSAIAPQGSHEQFF.

The CDR3 protein is CSASTGMGEKLFF. The CDR3 nucleotides read TGCAGTGCATCGACAGGGATGGGTGAAAAACTGTTTTTT. V and J are TRBV20-1 and TRBJ1-4; TRBD1 agrees at 7 bases. The germline gives CDR1 DFQATT, CDR2 SNEGSKA (reference sequence). CDR3 length equals 13 residues. J lost 7 bases, V lost 6 bases, and 8 bases had no gene match.

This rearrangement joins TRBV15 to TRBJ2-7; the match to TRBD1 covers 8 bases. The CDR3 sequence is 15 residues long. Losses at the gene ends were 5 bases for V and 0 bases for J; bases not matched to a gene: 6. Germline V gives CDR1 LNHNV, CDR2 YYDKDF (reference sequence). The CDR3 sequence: CATSSRTGSSYEQYF. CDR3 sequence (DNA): TGTGCCACCAGCTCCCGGACAGGGAGCTCCTACGAGCAGTACTTC.

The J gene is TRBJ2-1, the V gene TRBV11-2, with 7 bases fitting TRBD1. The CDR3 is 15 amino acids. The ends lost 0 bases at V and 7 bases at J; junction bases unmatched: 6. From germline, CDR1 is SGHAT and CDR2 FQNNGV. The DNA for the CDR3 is TGTGCCAGCAGCTTAGATGAACAGGGGTGGAATGAGCAGTTCTTC. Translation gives CASSLDEQGWNEQFF.

The CDR3 DNA reads TGTGCCAGCTCAGCCGGGACAGGGGGCGAGACCCAGTACTTC. As protein: CASSAGTGGETQYF. The chain uses TRBV18 and TRBJ2-5; TRBD1 matches 12 bases. Looked up from germline, CDR1 is KGHSH and CDR2 is LQKENI. The CDR3 is made up of 14 amino acids. J was trimmed by 5 bases and V by 5 bases; bases with no gene match: 3.

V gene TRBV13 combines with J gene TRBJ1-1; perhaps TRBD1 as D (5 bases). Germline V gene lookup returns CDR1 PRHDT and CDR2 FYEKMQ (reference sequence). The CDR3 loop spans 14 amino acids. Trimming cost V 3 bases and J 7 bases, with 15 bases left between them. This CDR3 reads CASSFRRGTLEAFF. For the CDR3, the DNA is TGTGCCAGCAGCTTCCGACGCGGGACTCTTGAAGCTTTCTTT.

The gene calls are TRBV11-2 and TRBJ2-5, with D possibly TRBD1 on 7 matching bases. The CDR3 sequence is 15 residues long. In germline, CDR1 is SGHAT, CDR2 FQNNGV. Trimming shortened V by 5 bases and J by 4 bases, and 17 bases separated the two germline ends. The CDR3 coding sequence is TGTGCCAGCAGCCTCGGACTCCAGGGGGGAGAGACCCAGTACTTC. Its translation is CASSLGLQGGETQYF.

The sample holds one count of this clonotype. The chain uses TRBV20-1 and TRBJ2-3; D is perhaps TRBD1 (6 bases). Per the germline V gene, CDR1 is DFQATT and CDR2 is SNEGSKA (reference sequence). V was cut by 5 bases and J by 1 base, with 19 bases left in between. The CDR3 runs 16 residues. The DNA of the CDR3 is TGCAGTGCTGGTCAGGGGCTAGGGCGGGGCACAGATACGCAGTATTTT. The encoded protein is CSAGQGLGRGTDTQYF.

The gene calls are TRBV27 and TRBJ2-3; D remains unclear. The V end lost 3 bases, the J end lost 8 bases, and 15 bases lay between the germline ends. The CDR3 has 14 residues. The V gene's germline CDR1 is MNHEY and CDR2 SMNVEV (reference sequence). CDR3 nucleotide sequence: TGTGCCAGCAGTTTTACCTCCGCCCAAGGTACGCAGTATTTT. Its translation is CASSFTSAQGTQYF.

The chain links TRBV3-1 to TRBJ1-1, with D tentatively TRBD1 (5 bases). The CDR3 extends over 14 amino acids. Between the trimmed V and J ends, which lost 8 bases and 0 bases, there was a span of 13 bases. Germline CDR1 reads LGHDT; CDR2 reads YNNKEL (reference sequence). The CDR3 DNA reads TGTGCCAGCGGAACCGGGACGGTGAACACTGAAGCTTTCTTT. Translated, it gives CASGTGTVNTEAFF.

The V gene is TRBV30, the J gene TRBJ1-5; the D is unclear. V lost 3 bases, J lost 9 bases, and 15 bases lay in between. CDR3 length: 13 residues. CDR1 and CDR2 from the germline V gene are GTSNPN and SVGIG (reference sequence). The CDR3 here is CAWSPRTLGPQHF. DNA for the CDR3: TGTGCCTGGAGCCCACGGACGTTAGGGCCCCAGCATTTT.

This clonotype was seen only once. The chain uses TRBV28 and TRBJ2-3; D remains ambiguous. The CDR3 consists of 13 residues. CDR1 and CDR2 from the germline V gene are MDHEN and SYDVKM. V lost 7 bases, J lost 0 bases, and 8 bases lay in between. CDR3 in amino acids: CASIVPSTDTQYF. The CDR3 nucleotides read TGTGCCAGCATCGTCCCTAGCACAGATACGCAGTATTTT.

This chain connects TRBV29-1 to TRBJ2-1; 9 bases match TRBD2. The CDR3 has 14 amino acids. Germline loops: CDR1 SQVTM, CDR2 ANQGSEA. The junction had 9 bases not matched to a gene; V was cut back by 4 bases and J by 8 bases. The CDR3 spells CSVGLGGGADEQFF. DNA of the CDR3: TGCAGCGTTGGTCTGGGCGGGGGGGCCGATGAGCAGTTCTTC.

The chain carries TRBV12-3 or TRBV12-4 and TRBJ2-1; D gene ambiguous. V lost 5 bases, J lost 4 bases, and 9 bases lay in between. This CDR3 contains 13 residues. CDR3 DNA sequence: TGTGCCAGCAGTAACTACTGGTACAATGAGCAGTTCTTC. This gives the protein CASSNYWYNEQFF.

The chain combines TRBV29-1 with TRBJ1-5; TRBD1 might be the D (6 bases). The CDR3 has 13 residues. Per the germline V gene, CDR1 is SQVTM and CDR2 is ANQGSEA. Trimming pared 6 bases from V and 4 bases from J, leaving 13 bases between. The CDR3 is CSVMDSLNQPQHF. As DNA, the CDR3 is TGCAGCGTCATGGACAGCCTTAATCAGCCCCAGCATTTT.

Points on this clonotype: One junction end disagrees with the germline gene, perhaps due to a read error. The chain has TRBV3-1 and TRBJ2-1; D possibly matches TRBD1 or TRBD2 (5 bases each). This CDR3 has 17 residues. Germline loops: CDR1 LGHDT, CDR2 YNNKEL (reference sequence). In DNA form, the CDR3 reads TGTGCCAGCAGTCGCGGACATCTCCGAGGGCTTTACACTGAGCAGTTCTTC. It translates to CASSRGHLRGLYTEQFF.

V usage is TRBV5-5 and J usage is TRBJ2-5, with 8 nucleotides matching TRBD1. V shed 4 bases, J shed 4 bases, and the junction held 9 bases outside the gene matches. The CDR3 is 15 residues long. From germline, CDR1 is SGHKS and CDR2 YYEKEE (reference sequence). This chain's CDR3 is CASSPVGTGGETQYF. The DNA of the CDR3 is TGTGCCAGCAGCCCGGTAGGGACAGGCGGAGAGACCCAGTACTTC.

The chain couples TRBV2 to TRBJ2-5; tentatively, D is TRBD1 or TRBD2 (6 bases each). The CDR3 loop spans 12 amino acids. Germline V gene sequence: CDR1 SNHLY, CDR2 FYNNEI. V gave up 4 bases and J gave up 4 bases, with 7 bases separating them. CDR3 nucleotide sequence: TGTGCCAGCAGTGGGGGGGCAGAGACCCAGTACTTC. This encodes CASSGGAETQYF. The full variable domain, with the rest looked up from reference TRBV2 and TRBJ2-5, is EPEVTQTPSHQVTQMGQEVILRCVPISNHLYFYWYRQILGQKVEFLVSFYNNEISEKSEIFDDQFSVERPDGSNFTLKIRSTKLEDSAMYFCASSGGAETQYFGPGTRLLVL.

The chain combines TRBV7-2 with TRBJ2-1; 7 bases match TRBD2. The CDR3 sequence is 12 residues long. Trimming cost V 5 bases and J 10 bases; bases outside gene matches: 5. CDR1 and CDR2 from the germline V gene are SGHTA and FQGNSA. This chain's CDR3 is CASSPGLPEQFF. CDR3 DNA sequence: TGTGCCAGCAGCCCGGGACTACCAGAGCAGTTCTTC.

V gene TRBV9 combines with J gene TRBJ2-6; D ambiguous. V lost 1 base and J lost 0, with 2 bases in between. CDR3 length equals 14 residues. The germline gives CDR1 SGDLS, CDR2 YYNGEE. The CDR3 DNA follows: TGTGCCAGCAGCGTATTCTCTGGGGCCAACGTCCTGACTTTC. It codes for CASSVFSGANVLTF. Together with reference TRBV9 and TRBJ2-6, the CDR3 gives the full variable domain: DSGVTQTPKHLITATGQRVTLRCSPRSGDLSVYWYQQSLDQGLQFLIQYYNGEERAKGNILERFSAQQFPDLHSELNLSSLELGDSALYFCASSVFSGANVLTFGAGSRLTVL.